Presented here are 32 T cell receptor beta chains from one specimen sequenced in a study of cytomegalovirus exposure and HLA in healthy donors (dated by TCRdb to 2015 to 2018). Library method: the immunoSEQ multiplex PCR assay. A mixture of 60 forward primers for TCR Vbeta segments and 13 reverse primers for TCR Jbeta segments was used in the multiplex PCR. This immuneACCESS table, as held by TCRdb, lists in-frame sequences with V and J called but not all clones. Of the missing ones, under half trace to an unresolved V gene in checked studies; the others have no known cause. Present in this sample are about 57,000 clones, around 80% of which were seen just once. 2.9% of the sample lies in the top ten. The source material was PBMCs. These receptors all come from a woman in her twenties or thirties in good health and CMV-seronegative.

The sample holds one count of this clone. V and J are TRBV7-9 and TRBJ2-1; D is ambiguous. Trimming shortened V by 8 bases and J by 6 bases, and 11 bases separated the two germline ends. This CDR3 is 12 amino acids long. The germline V gene has CDR1 SEHNR and CDR2 FQNEAQ (reference sequence). The CDR3 sequence is CASGLSTNEQFF. CDR3 in DNA: TGTGCCAGCGGGCTAAGTACCAATGAGCAGTTCTTC.

The rearrangement uses TRBV25-1 and TRBJ1-1; D is unclear. Germline values: CDR1 MGHDK, CDR2 SYGVNS. V was clipped by 3 bases and J by 7 bases, with 6 bases between them. CDR3 length equals 11 residues. As DNA, the CDR3 is TGTGCCAGCAGTGACAGATTTGAAGCTTTCTTT. This encodes CASSDRFEAFF.

The chain is built from TRBV28 and TRBJ2-7, with 8 bases identical to TRBD1. This CDR3 comprises 14 residues. Unmatched junction bases numbered 10, after V lost 6 bases and J lost 6 bases. Looked up from germline, CDR1 is MDHEN and CDR2 is SYDVKM. Here the CDR3 reads CASSIGQGKGEQYV. The CDR3 region has the DNA TGTGCCAGCAGCATTGGACAGGGAAAAGGCGAGCAGTACGTC.

V and J are TRBV28 and TRBJ2-3; perhaps TRBD2 as D (6 bases). Trimming left V 5 bases short and J 0 bases short, with 9 bases between. Germline V gene data show CDR1 as MDHEN and CDR2 as SYDVKM. This CDR3 region has 14 residues. This CDR3 reads CASSPSGSTDTQYF. The CDR3 DNA reads TGTGCCAGCAGTCCCAGCGGGAGCACAGATACGCAGTATTTT.

The rearrangement uses TRBV7-3 and TRBJ2-3; 12 positions agree with TRBD2. The trim removed 5 bases at V and 5 bases at J, leaving 2 bases unmatched. Germline V gene sequence: CDR1 SGHTA, CDR2 FQGTGA. The length of the CDR3 is 14 residues. CDR3 region: CASSVGLAGDTQYF. Written as DNA, the CDR3 is TGTGCCAGCAGCGTGGGACTAGCGGGAGATACGCAGTATTTT.

The J gene is TRBJ1-1, the V gene TRBV28; 8 bases agree with TRBD1. The V gene end was trimmed by 6 bases and the J gene end by 1 base; junction bases not matched to a gene: 13. This CDR3 has 17 amino acids. In germline, CDR1 is MDHEN, CDR2 SYDVKM. The CDR3: CASSSTVQGAPNTEAFF. The CDR3, as DNA: TGTGCCAGCAGCTCCACTGTCCAGGGGGCCCCGAACACTGAAGCTTTCTTT. The complete variable domain, with remaining parts taken from reference TRBV28 and TRBJ1-1, reads DVKVTQSSRYLVKRTGEKVFLECVQDMDHENMFWYRQDPGLGLRLIYFSYDVKMKEKGDIPEGYSVSREKKERFSLILESASTNQTSMYLCASSSTVQGAPNTEAFFGQGTRLTVV.

This clone came up a few times. This chain connects TRBV7-8 to TRBJ2-3, with D perhaps matching TRBD1 (6 bases). The ends were cut back, 5 bases at V and 2 bases at J, with 14 bases in the middle. Per the germline V gene, CDR1 is SGHVS and CDR2 is FQNEAQ. This CDR3 has 15 amino acids. CDR3 residues: CASSETGLNTDTQYF. The CDR3 coding sequence is TGTGCCAGCAGCGAAACAGGGTTGAACACAGATACGCAGTATTTT.

The rearrangement links TRBV4-1 to TRBJ2-1; 13 nucleotides align to TRBD2. The CDR3 is made up of 18 amino acids. Per germline, CDR1 MGHRA and CDR2 YSYEKL. Trimming took 1 base from V and 6 from J; bases not matched to a gene: 9. The CDR3 protein is CASSQVEAGTSGANEQFF. CDR3 DNA sequence: TGCGCCAGCAGCCAAGTTGAGGCCGGGACTAGCGGGGCCAATGAGCAGTTCTTC.

This sequence joins TRBV30 and TRBJ2-7; 8 nucleotides align to TRBD1. Germline CDR1 reads GTSNPN; CDR2 reads SVGIG (reference sequence). V was clipped by 5 bases and J by 1 base; unmatched bases: 7. The CDR3 has 14 residues. The CDR3, as DNA: TGTGCCTGGGCTCAGGGGGCAAGGTCCTACGAGCAGTACTTC. Its protein is CAWAQGARSYEQYF.

This clone appeared a few times. The chain carries TRBV5-6 and TRBJ1-2; maybe TRBD1 (6 bases). Germline assignment: CDR1 SGHDT and CDR2 YYEEEE. V was cut by 0 bases and J by 3 bases, with 9 bases left in between. The CDR3 sequence is 14 residues long. In DNA, the CDR3 is TGTGCCAGCAGCTTGGTGGGGGCCTACTATGGCTACACCTTC. Encoded protein: CASSLVGAYYGYTF.

V gene TRBV6-5 combines with J gene TRBJ1-1, with unresolved D. The CDR3 sequence is 13 residues long. CDR1 is MNHEY, CDR2 SVGAGI, per germline. The V end lost 2 bases, the J end lost 11 bases, and 15 bases lay between the germline ends. The CDR3 bases are TGTGCCAGCAGTTACGCGTCAAGTGACGGGGCTTTCTTT. Translating gives CASSYASSDGAFF.

The chain employs TRBV5-4 and TRBJ2-5; 7 bases align to TRBD2. Germline values: CDR1 SGHNT, CDR2 YYREEE (reference sequence). The CDR3 runs to 16 residues. Trimming cost V 4 bases and J 4 bases; bases outside gene matches: 13. CDR3 amino acids: CASSGGGGWDVETQYF. The CDR3 nucleotides read TGTGCCAGCAGCGGGGGGGGAGGGTGGGATGTAGAGACCCAGTACTTC.

The chain couples TRBV5-4 to TRBJ2-3, with TRBD1 identical over 7 bases. This CDR3 contains 16 residues. CDR1 and CDR2 from the germline V gene are SGHNT and YYREEE (reference sequence). J was trimmed by 6 bases and V by 3 bases; bases with no gene match: 13. CDR3 loop: CASSSVRQGHGDTQYF. The CDR3 DNA is TGTGCCAGCAGCTCCGTTCGACAGGGCCACGGGGATACGCAGTATTTT.

The chain combines TRBV4-3 with TRBJ2-3; D is possibly TRBD1 (6 bases). Trimming left V 0 bases short and J 1 base short, with 11 bases between. The CDR3 is 16 residues long. Germline loops: CDR1 LGHNA, CDR2 YSLEER. The CDR3 region is CASSQDQGRGTDTQYF. Written as DNA, the CDR3 is TGCGCCAGCAGCCAAGATCAGGGGCGCGGCACAGATACGCAGTATTTT.

J is TRBJ1-5 and V is TRBV27; no clear D gene. CDR3 length: 15 residues. The germline CDR1 and CDR2 sequences are MNHEY and SMNVEV (reference sequence). V lost 2 bases and J lost 6, with 14 bases in between. The CDR3 region has the DNA TGTGCCAGCAGTTTAGATGTGGCGGGAGGTCAGCCCCAGCATTTT. Its translation is CASSLDVAGGQPQHF.

The rearrangement uses TRBV27 and TRBJ2-1; 9 nucleotides line up with TRBD2. This CDR3 spans 17 amino acids. Losses at the gene ends were 0 bases for V and 7 bases for J; bases not matched to a gene: 10. Looked up from germline, CDR1 is MNHEY and CDR2 is SMNVEV (reference sequence). CDR3 DNA: TGTGCCAGCAGTTTATCGTGGGGACTAGCCGTTTCAAATGAGCAGTTCTTC. As protein: CASSLSWGLAVSNEQFF.

The chain carries TRBV27 and TRBJ1-1, with D unclear. The CDR3 is 13 amino acids. The V end was cut by 5 bases, the J end by 2 bases, with 9 bases between. CDR1 and CDR2 (germline): MNHEY, SMNVEV (reference sequence). The CDR3 DNA reads TGTGCCAGCAGTGACTTCGCAAACACTGAAGCTTTCTTT. The encoded protein is CASSDFANTEAFF.

This chain connects TRBV9 to TRBJ2-1; 12 bases match TRBD2. The CDR3 covers 16 residues. Trimming took 3 bases from V and 2 from J; bases not matched to a gene: 3. Germline V lookup: CDR1 SGDLS, CDR2 YYNGEE. Written as DNA, the CDR3 is TGTGCCAGCAGCGCCCTAGCGGGGGGGACCTACAATGAGCAGTTCTTC. Amino acids: CASSALAGGTYNEQFF.

The chain links TRBV5-1 to TRBJ1-3, with 7 bases lining up with TRBD1. The V and J ends lost 4 bases and 0 bases, in that order; junction bases with no gene match: 4. Germline V gives CDR1 SGHRS, CDR2 YFSETQ. This CDR3 region has 15 residues. CDR3 nucleotide sequence: TGCGCCAGCAGCCTAGGGACAGCCTCTGGAAACACCATATATTTT. It translates to CASSLGTASGNTIYF. The variable domain in full, completed from reference TRBV5-1 and TRBJ1-3, reads KAGVTQTPRYLIKTRGQQVTLSCSPISGHRSVSWYQQTPGQGLQFLFEYFSETQRNKGNFPGRFSGRQFSNSRSEMNVSTLELGDSALYLCASSLGTASGNTIYFGEGSWLTVV.

The rearrangement joins TRBV14 to TRBJ2-1; D is ambiguous. Germline assignment: CDR1 SGHDN and CDR2 FVKESK. V lost 1 base, J lost 4 bases, and 5 bases lay in between. The CDR3 covers 13 residues. The CDR3 here is CASSQGGYNEQFF. The CDR3 DNA reads TGTGCCAGCAGCCAAGGAGGTTACAATGAGCAGTTCTTC. Full variable domain (missing parts from reference TRBV14 and TRBJ2-1): EAGVTQFPSHSVIEKGQTVTLRCDPISGHDNLYWYRRVMGKEIKFLLHFVKESKQDESGMPNNRFLAERTGGTYSTLKVQPAELEDSGVYFCASSQGGYNEQFFGPGTRLTVL.

This clone was picked up a small number of times. The chain recombines TRBV19 with TRBJ1-1; D remains ambiguous. The length of the CDR3 is 11 residues. V dropped 7 bases and J dropped 6 bases, with 9 bases sitting between them. Germline assignment: CDR1 LNHDA and CDR2 SQIVND (reference sequence). CDR3 sequence: CASNRSAEAFF. The CDR3 nucleotides read TGTGCCAGTAACAGAAGTGCTGAAGCTTTCTTT.

This clone is a singleton in its sample. The V gene is TRBV4-1, the J gene TRBJ2-7, with TRBD1 matching over 8 bases. This CDR3 region has 17 residues. The trim removed 0 bases at V and 4 bases at J, leaving 11 bases unmatched. Germline assignment: CDR1 MGHRA and CDR2 YSYEKL. The CDR3 region has the DNA TGCGCCAGCAGCCAAGACGCAGCAGGGGGCGATTGGTACGAGCAGTACTTC. Its translation is CASSQDAAGGDWYEQYF.

V gene TRBV27 combines with J gene TRBJ2-7; 8 nucleotides line up with TRBD1. The CDR3 spans 13 residues. Trimming took 5 bases from V and 7 from J; bases not matched to a gene: 7. CDR1 and CDR2 (germline): MNHEY, SMNVEV (reference sequence). The DNA of the CDR3 is TGTGCCAGCAGTCCCCAGGGGGCATGGGAGCAGTACTTC. Residues: CASSPQGAWEQYF.

Note on this clone: Other DNA variants within this sample encode the same CDR3. The chain uses TRBV5-6 and TRBJ1-1; possible D gene TRBD1, 6 bases. The CDR3 is 15 residues long. In germline, CDR1 is SGHDT, CDR2 YYEEEE. Trimming left V 4 bases short and J 1 base short, with 14 bases between. The CDR3 loop reads CASSRRTERNTEAFF. CDR3 DNA: TGTGCCAGCAGCCGACGGACAGAGAGGAACACTGAAGCTTTCTTT. Full variable domain (outside the CDR3, taken from reference TRBV5-6 and TRBJ1-1): DAGVTQSPTHLIKTRGQQVTLRCSPKSGHDTVSWYQQALGQGPQFIFQYYEEEERQRGNFPDRFSGHQFPNYSSELNVNALLLGDSALYLCASSRRTERNTEAFFGQGTRLTVV.

This rearrangement joins TRBV6-5 to TRBJ1-5; no clear D gene. This CDR3 comprises 15 residues. Looked up from germline, CDR1 is MNHEY and CDR2 is SVGAGI. V was cut by 6 bases and J by 2 bases, with 14 bases left in between. CDR3 protein: CASRPAGAGNQPQHF. The CDR3, as DNA: TGTGCCAGCAGACCGGCGGGTGCGGGCAATCAGCCCCAGCATTTT.

The rearrangement links TRBV29-1 to TRBJ1-1, with D unresolved. V was shortened by 5 bases and J by 1 base, with 14 bases between the two germline ends. Germline V gene data show CDR1 as SQVTM and CDR2 as ANQGSEA. The CDR3 is 14 amino acids. The CDR3 DNA reads as TGCAGCGTTCGGTTGAATTACGAGAACACTGAAGCTTTCTTT. Its protein product is CSVRLNYENTEAFF.

This chain uses TRBV2 with TRBJ1-1; D perhaps matches TRBD1 (5 bases). The V end lost 3 bases, the J end lost 8 bases, and 13 bases lay between the germline ends. CDR1 and CDR2 (germline): SNHLY, FYNNEI. The CDR3 runs to 13 residues. The DNA of the CDR3 is TGTGCCAGCAGTGACCAGGGTGAGCTGGAAGCTTTCTTT. It translates to CASSDQGELEAFF. Filled out from reference TRBV2 and TRBJ1-1, the complete variable domain reads EPEVTQTPSHQVTQMGQEVILRCVPISNHLYFYWYRQILGQKVEFLVSFYNNEISEKSEIFDDQFSVERPDGSNFTLKIRSTKLEDSAMYFCASSDQGELEAFFGQGTRLTVV.

The rearrangement links TRBV5-1 to TRBJ1-1, with 10 bases lining up with TRBD1. The CDR3 extends over 14 amino acids. Trimming took 4 bases from V and 4 from J; bases not matched to a gene: 4. The germline CDR1 and CDR2 sequences are SGHRS and YFSETQ. The CDR3 loop reads CASSLRTGGTEAFF. The DNA of the CDR3 is TGCGCCAGCAGCCTTCGGACAGGGGGCACTGAAGCTTTCTTT.

CDR3 residues: CASSLGLANEQFF. The CDR3 DNA sequence: TGTGCCAGCAGCCTCGGACTAGCCAATGAGCAGTTCTTC. The chain has TRBV7-6 and TRBJ2-1; 8 nucleotides align to TRBD2. Germline lookup yields CDR1 SGHVS and CDR2 FNYEAQ. This CDR3 spans 13 amino acids. J was trimmed by 6 bases and V by 5 bases; bases with no gene match: 3.

The rearrangement uses TRBV11-3 and TRBJ2-3; TRBD2 might be the D (7 bases). The CDR3 is 16 amino acids. V was cut by 7 bases and J by 1 base, with 18 bases left in between. CDR1 is SGHNT, CDR2 YENEEA, per germline. Here the CDR3 DNA reads TGTGCCAGCACCCCTGGGGGGGCGGGTCGCACAGATACGCAGTATTTT. Protein: CASTPGGAGRTDTQYF.

The rearrangement links TRBV6-1 to TRBJ2-5, with D possibly being TRBD2 (6 bases). The DNA end is more similar to TRBJ2-7, so the J call may be wrong. Germline loops: CDR1 MNHNS, CDR2 SASEGT. The CDR3 runs to 15 residues. CDR3 amino acids: CASSELGMGGNEQYF. The CDR3 coding sequence is TGTGCCAGCAGTGAACTGGGGATGGGGGGTAACGAGCAGTACTTC.

The chain has TRBV18 and TRBJ1-6, with TRBD1 matching 9 bases. This CDR3 is 15 amino acids long. Per germline, CDR1 KGHSH and CDR2 LQKENI. The V gene end was trimmed by 3 bases and the J gene end by 5 bases; junction bases not matched to a gene: 2. CDR3 sequence (DNA): TGTGCCAGCTCACCGACAGGGGGAGATAATTCACCCCTCCACTTT. This encodes CASSPTGGDNSPLHF.